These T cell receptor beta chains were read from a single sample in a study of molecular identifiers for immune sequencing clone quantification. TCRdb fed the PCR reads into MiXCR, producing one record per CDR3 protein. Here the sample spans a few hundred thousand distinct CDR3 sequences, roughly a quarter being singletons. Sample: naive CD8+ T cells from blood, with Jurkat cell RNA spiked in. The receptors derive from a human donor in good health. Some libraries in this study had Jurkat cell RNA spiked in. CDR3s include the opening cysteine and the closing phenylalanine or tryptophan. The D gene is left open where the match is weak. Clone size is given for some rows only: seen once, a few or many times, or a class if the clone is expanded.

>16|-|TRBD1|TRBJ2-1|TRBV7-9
CASSRSPGQRINEQFF
TGTGCCAGCAGCCGGAGCCCGGGACAGCGGATCAATGAGCAGTTCTTC
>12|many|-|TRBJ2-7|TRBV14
CASSPHSYEQYF
TGTGCCAGCAGCCCACACTCCTACGAGCAGTACTTC
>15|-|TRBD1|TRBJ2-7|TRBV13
CASSLGAGGFAEQYF
TGTGCCAGCAGCTTAGGCGCAGGGGGCTTCGCCGAGCAGTACTTC
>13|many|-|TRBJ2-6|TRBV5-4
CASSDSGANVLTF
TGTGCCAGCAGCGACTCTGGGGCCAACGTCCTGACTTTC
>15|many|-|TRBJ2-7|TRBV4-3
CASSPETGISYEQYF
TGCGCCAGCAGCCCCGAGACAGGAATCTCCTACGAGCAGTACTTC
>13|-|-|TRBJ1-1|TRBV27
CASSSISGTEAFF
TGTGCCAGCAGTTCAATATCCGGGACAGAAGCTTTCTTT
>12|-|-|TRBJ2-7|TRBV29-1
CSVEGTSYEQYF
TGCAGCGTTGAGGGCACCTCCTACGAGCAGTACTTC
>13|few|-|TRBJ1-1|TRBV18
CASSPPGAGEAFF
TGTGCCAGCTCACCGCCGGGGGCGGGTGAAGCTTTCTTT
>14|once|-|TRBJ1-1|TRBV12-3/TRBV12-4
CVSSSTPGATEAFF
TGTGTCAGCAGTTCAACCCCAGGAGCTACTGAAGCTTTCTTT
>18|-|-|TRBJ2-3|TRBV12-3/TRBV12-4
CASSLVLLGVDSTDTQYF
TGTGCCAGCAGTTTAGTTCTCCTGGGCGTGGATAGCACAGATACGCAGTATTTT
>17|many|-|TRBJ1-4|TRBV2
CASSEVVYGSTNEKLFF
TGTGCCAGCAGTGAAGTTGTGTATGGTTCTACTAATGAAAAACTGTTTTTT
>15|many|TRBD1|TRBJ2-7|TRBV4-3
CASSQEGDRASEQYF
TGCGCCAGCAGCCAAGAGGGAGACAGGGCATCCGAGCAGTACTTC
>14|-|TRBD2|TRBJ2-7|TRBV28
CASSLRTSPYEQYF
TGTGCCAGCAGTCTCCGGACTAGCCCCTACGAGCAGTACTTC
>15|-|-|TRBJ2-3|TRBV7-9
CASSFLRDPSDTQYF
TGTGCCAGCAGCTTCCTCCGGGACCCCAGCGATACGCAGTATTTT
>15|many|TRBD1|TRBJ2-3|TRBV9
CASALGQETTDTQYF
TGTGCCAGCGCTTTAGGACAGGAGACAACAGATACGCAGTATTTT
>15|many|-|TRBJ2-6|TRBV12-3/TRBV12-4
CASSPDRTGANVLTF
TGTGCCAGCAGTCCTGACAGGACTGGGGCCAACGTCCTGACTTTC
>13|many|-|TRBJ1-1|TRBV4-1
CASSQDLNTEAFF
TGCGCCAGCAGCCAAGATTTGAACACTGAAGCTTTCTTT
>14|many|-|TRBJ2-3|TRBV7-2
CASSPAKRTDTQYF
TGTGCCAGCAGCCCAGCGAAACGAACAGATACGCAGTATTTT
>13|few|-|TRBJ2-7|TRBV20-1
CSARVPTGYEQYF
TGCAGTGCTAGAGTCCCGACTGGCTACGAGCAGTACTTC
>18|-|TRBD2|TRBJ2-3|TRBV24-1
CATSDLTSGGLSTDTQYF
TGTGCCACCAGTGATTTGACTAGCGGGGGCCTTAGCACAGATACGCAGTATTTT
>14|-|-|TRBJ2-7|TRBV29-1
CSVTLPPPSYEQYF
TGCAGCGTTACCTTACCGCCACCCTCCTACGAGCAGTACTTC
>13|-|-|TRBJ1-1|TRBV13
CASSFWGGREAFF
TGTGCCAGCAGCTTTTGGGGGGGGCGTGAAGCTTTCTTT
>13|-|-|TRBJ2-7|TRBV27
CASSSRQTYEQYF
TGTGCCAGCAGTTCTCGGCAGACCTACGAGCAGTACTTC